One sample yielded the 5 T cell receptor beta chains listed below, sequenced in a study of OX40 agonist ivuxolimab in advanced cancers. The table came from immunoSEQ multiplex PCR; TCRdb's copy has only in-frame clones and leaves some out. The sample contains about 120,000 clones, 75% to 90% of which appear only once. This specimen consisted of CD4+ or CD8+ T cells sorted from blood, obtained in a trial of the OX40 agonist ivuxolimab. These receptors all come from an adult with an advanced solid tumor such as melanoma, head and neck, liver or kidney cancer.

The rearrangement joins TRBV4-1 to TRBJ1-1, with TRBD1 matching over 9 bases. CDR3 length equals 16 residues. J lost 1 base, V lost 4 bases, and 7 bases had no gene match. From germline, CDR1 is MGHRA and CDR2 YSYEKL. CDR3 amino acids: CASSPGTGSGNTEAFF. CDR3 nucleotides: TGCGCCAGCAGCCCCGGGACAGGGTCAGGGAACACTGAAGCTTTCTTT.

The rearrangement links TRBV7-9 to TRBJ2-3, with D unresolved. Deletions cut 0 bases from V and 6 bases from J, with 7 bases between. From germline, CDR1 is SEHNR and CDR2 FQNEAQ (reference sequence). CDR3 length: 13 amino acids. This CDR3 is CASSLAFADTQYF. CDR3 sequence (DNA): TGTGCCAGCAGCTTAGCGTTTGCGGATACGCAGTATTTT.

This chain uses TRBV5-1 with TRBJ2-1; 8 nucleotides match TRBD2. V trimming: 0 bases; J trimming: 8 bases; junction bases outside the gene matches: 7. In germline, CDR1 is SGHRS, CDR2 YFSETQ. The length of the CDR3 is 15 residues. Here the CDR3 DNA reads TGCGCCAGCAGCTTGGAGCGGGGGCCCTGGGATGAGCAGTTCTTC. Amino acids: CASSLERGPWDEQFF.

CDR3 amino acids: CASSEPGQGGSYEQYF. DNA of the CDR3: TGTGCCAGCAGCGAACCGGGACAGGGAGGGTCCTACGAGCAGTACTTC. V and J are TRBV6-1 and TRBJ2-7, with 9 nucleotides matching TRBD1. CDR1 and CDR2 (germline): MNHNS, SASEGT. The CDR3 contains 16 residues. V trimming: 6 bases; J trimming: 1 base; junction bases outside the gene matches: 10.

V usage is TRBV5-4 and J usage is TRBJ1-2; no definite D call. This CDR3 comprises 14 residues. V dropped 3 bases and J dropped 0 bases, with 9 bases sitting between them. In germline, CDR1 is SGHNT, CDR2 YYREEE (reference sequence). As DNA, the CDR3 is TGTGCCAGCAGCTCGGGTCCCGCTAACTATGGCTACACCTTC. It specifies CASSSGPANYGYTF.